The source of this TCR beta chain is a study of blood T cell repertoires in COVID-19. Study information: PBMCs, B-cell-depleted T cells, or T cells provided the cDNA or gDNA that made up the material.

This clone was counted a few times. J lost 7 bases, V lost 8 bases, and 14 bases had no gene match. This CDR3 is 15 amino acids long. From germline, CDR1 is MDHEN and CDR2 SYDVKM. TCRdb's table, derived via immunoSEQ multiplex PCR, lists solely in-frame clones and lacks some. Of roughly 140,000 clones in the sample, over 75% were seen once. The sample consisted of peripheral blood. The receptor comes from a woman aged 55-70 years with COVID-19, enrolled during active disease. The J gene is TRBJ2-7, the V gene TRBV28; 10 positions agree with TRBD1. The CDR3 is CASDSFGTGVGEQYF. CDR3 coding DNA: TGTGCCAGCGACTCCTTCGGGACAGGGGTGGGGGAGCAGTACTTC.